The entry below gives a single T cell receptor (beta chain) sequence along with its context. One end of the junction is discordant with germline, which a read error may explain. Repertoires were generated with immunoSEQ multiplex PCR, while TCRdb's copy carries only in-frame clones and drops some. Found here are 120,000 to 150,000 clones, approximately 88% of them singletons; the top ten hold 4.5%. This sample stems from a study of cytomegalovirus exposure and HLA in healthy donors. This CDR3 is built from 12 residues. CDR1 is MGHRA, CDR2 YSYEKL, per germline. The sequenced sample consisted of PBMCs. J is TRBJ2-1 and V is TRBV4-1, with 9 bases matching TRBD1. The receptor was isolated from a young man in good health and CMV-seropositive. The CDR3 region is CASSQEGQGRLF. The CDR3 region has the DNA TGCGCCAGCAGCCAAGAGGGACAGGGCCGGCTCTTC.